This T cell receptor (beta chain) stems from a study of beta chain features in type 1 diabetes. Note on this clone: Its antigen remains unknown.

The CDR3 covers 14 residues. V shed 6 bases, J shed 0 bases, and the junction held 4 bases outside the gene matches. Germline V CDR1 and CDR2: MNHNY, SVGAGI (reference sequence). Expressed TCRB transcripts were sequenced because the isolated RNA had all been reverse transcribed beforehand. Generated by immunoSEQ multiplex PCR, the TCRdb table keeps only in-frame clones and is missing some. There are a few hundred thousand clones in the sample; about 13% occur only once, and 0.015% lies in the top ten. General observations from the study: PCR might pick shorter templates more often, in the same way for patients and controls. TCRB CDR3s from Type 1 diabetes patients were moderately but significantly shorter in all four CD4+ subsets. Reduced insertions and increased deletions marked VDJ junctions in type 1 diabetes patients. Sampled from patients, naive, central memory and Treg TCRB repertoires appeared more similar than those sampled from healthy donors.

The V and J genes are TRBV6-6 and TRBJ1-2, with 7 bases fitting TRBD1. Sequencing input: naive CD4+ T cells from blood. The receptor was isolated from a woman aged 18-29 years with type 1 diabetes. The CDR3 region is CASRETGSNYGYTF. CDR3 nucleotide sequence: TGTGCCAGCAGGGAGACAGGGTCTAACTATGGCTACACCTTC.